These 25 T cell receptor beta chains were sequenced from one sample in a study of blood T cells in healthy people across ages. A second PCR, run for roughly 7 to 11 cycles, used a sample-barcoded 5' primer plus a J-beta primer mix. Using its own MiXCR run on the 5' RACE reads, TCRdb lists one record per CDR3 protein. Among about 800,000 distinct CDR3 sequences, about 62% were seen once, and the ten largest hold about 20%. Sample: blood. The receptors originated from a young man in good health.

The table lists this clonotype with a few counts. This sequence joins TRBV7-2 and TRBJ2-7; no firm D call. The CDR3 contains 14 residues. Germline V gene sequence: CDR1 SGHTA, CDR2 FQGNSA. The germline V and J ends were trimmed by 6 bases and 1 base, with 13 bases remaining between them. The CDR3 DNA is TGTGCCAGCAGTTCAGATTACAGTTCCTACGAGCAGTACTTC. It codes for CASSSDYSSYEQYF.

The chain joins TRBV5-1 to TRBJ2-5, with D possibly matching TRBD2 (5 bases). This CDR3 region has 14 residues. The germline V gene encodes CDR1 SGHRS and CDR2 YFSETQ. V lost 5 bases and J lost 0, with 11 bases in between. CDR3 in amino acids: CASRWGVDQETQYF. Here the CDR3 DNA reads TGCGCCAGCAGGTGGGGAGTCGACCAAGAGACCCAGTACTTC.

The rearrangement links TRBV20-1 to TRBJ2-1; tentatively, D is TRBD1 or TRBD2 (5 bases each). Trimming left V 2 bases short and J 4 bases short, with 15 bases between. This CDR3 region has 15 residues. Germline CDR1 is DFQATT and CDR2 is SNEGSKA (reference sequence). The CDR3 nucleotides read TGCAGTGCTAGATTGGCCGGGGCCCATTACAATGAGCAGTTCTTC. The encoded protein is CSARLAGAHYNEQFF.

The V call is TRBV11-2, the J call TRBJ2-3, with TRBD1 as a possible D gene (5 bases). V was clipped by 2 bases and J by 4 bases, with 10 bases between them. CDR3 length: 14 amino acids. Germline-derived CDR1 and CDR2 are SGHAT and FQNNGV. The CDR3 DNA sequence: TGTGCCAGCAGCTTACCCCAGGGTCCAGATACGCAGTATTTT. It yields the protein CASSLPQGPDTQYF.

This clonotype was counted only a few times. The chain couples TRBV11-1 to TRBJ1-1; weak D call: TRBD1 (5 bases). The length of the CDR3 is 13 residues. V was shortened by 6 bases and J by 5 bases, with 13 bases between the two germline ends. CDR1 and CDR2 (germline): SGHAT, FQDESV (reference sequence). CDR3 protein: CASSSRTGTEAFF. CDR3 DNA sequence: TGTGCCAGCAGTTCCCGTACAGGTACTGAAGCTTTCTTT. The full variable domain, its missing parts supplied by reference TRBV11-1 and TRBJ1-1, is EAEVAQSPRYKITEKSQAVAFWCDPISGHATLYWYRQILGQGPELLVQFQDESVVDDSQLPKDRFSAERLKGVDSTLKIQPAELGDSAMYLCASSSRTGTEAFFGQGTRLTVV.

This rearrangement joins TRBV29-1 to TRBJ2-3; D remains ambiguous. The CDR3 loop spans 11 amino acids. V lost 5 bases to trimming and J lost 6 bases, with 9 bases between them. CDR1 and CDR2 (germline): SQVTM, ANQGSEA. CDR3 amino acids: CSVCLGDTQYF. CDR3 DNA: TGCAGCGTTTGCCTCGGGGATACGCAGTATTTT.

The rearrangement links TRBV27 to TRBJ1-2; the D is unclear. Trimming took 5 bases from V and 3 from J, leaving 10 bases between them. Germline lookup yields CDR1 MNHEY and CDR2 SMNVEV (reference sequence). This CDR3 contains 13 residues. CDR3 protein: CASSRTGDYGYTF. The CDR3 DNA sequence: TGTGCCAGCAGTCGGACTGGGGACTATGGCTACACCTTC.

V is TRBV28 and J is TRBJ2-7; D is possibly TRBD1 (6 bases). The CDR3 is 14 residues long. The V gene's germline CDR1 is MDHEN and CDR2 SYDVKM. Trimming stripped 5 bases from V and 2 bases from J, with 13 bases between. The CDR3 DNA reads TGTGCCAGCAGTGTGTCGGGACACCCCTACGAGCAGTACTTC. The encoded protein is CASSVSGHPYEQYF.

The CDR3 region is CASSLGGLQGDGYTF. The CDR3 nucleotides are TGTGCCAGCAGCTTAGGAGGTTTGCAGGGGGATGGCTACACCTTC. The chain has TRBV7-2 and TRBJ1-2, with 7 nucleotides matching TRBD1. Germline CDR1 SGHTA, CDR2 FQGNSA. The J segment lost 6 bases and the V segment lost 1 base, leaving 8 bases of the junction unmatched. The CDR3 runs to 15 residues.

The genes are TRBV20-1 and TRBJ2-7; tentative D call: TRBD2 (5 bases). Trimming took 1 base from V and 1 from J, leaving 14 bases between them. This CDR3 has 15 residues. Germline-derived CDR1 and CDR2 are DFQATT and SNEGSKA (reference sequence). The CDR3 nucleotides read TGCAGTGCTAGAGGGGTGGACTCCCGATCCTACGAGCAGTACTTC. Protein: CSARGVDSRSYEQYF.

In its sample, this clonotype was seen a few times. V usage is TRBV6-5 and J usage is TRBJ2-7, with TRBD1 matching over 7 bases. The CDR3 sequence is 15 residues long. The trim removed 0 bases at V and 2 bases at J, leaving 4 bases unmatched. CDR1 is MNHEY and CDR2 is SVGAGI in the germline V gene. CDR3 residues: CASSYSRTGAYEQYF. CDR3 DNA: TGTGCCAGCAGTTACTCCCGGACAGGAGCCTACGAGCAGTACTTC.

This clonotype was picked up a small number of times. The gene calls are TRBV6-2 or TRBV6-3 and TRBJ2-7; D is possibly TRBD2 (6 bases). Per the germline V gene, CDR1 is MNHEY and CDR2 is SVGEGT. The V end lost 2 bases, the J end lost 7 bases, and 6 bases lay between the germline ends. The CDR3 runs to 11 residues. CDR3 DNA: TGTGCCAGCAGTTACGCGGGGGAGCAGTACTTC. Residues: CASSYAGEQYF.

The sample holds one count of this clonotype. The rearrangement links TRBV11-3 to TRBJ2-1, with D possibly being TRBD2 (6 bases). Trimming cost V 6 bases and J 1 base, with 13 bases left between them. The germline V gene has CDR1 SGHNT and CDR2 YENEEA. The CDR3 spans 15 residues. Here the CDR3 DNA reads TGTGCCAGCAGTCGAGGGAGGACTTCCTACAATGAGCAGTTCTTC. Translation: CASSRGRTSYNEQFF.

The rearrangement uses TRBV7-6 and TRBJ2-5; 7 positions agree with TRBD1. The CDR3 has 13 amino acids. Germline CDR1 and CDR2: SGHVS and FNYEAQ. Trimming took 5 bases from V and 4 from J; bases not matched to a gene: 4. The CDR3: CASSADRVETQYF. Written as DNA, the CDR3 is TGTGCCAGCAGCGCCGACAGGGTAGAGACCCAGTACTTC.

V and J are TRBV27 and TRBJ2-7; 11 bases align to TRBD2. CDR3 length equals 15 residues. V lost 0 bases to trimming and J lost 6 bases; unmatched junction nucleotides: 4. From germline, CDR1 is MNHEY and CDR2 SMNVEV (reference sequence). The CDR3 loop reads CASSLSSGRAGEQYF. CDR3 DNA sequence: TGTGCCAGCAGTTTATCTAGCGGGAGGGCGGGCGAGCAGTACTTC.

The chain employs TRBV20-1 and TRBJ2-3; 8 bases are shared with TRBD2. V dropped 6 bases and J dropped 2; count of bases not matched to a gene: 4. This CDR3 contains 13 residues. Germline CDR1 and CDR2: DFQATT and SNEGSKA (reference sequence). CDR3 in amino acids: CSATAGATDTQYF. The CDR3 coding sequence is TGCAGTGCCACAGCGGGAGCCACAGATACGCAGTATTTT.

This clonotype was seen once. This sequence joins TRBV12-3 or TRBV12-4 and TRBJ1-2, with unresolved D. The V gene lost 3 bases and the J gene lost 1 base, with 6 bases spanning the gap. The CDR3 consists of 13 residues. The CDR3 region has the DNA TGTGCCAGCAGTTTCGTTAATAACTATGGCTACACCTTC. It yields the protein CASSFVNNYGYTF.

This clonotype was observed a few times. The rearrangement uses TRBV27 and TRBJ2-1; 8 bases map to TRBD2. With 5 bases clipped from V and 0 bases from J, the junction kept 3 bases outside the gene matches. From germline, CDR1 is MNHEY and CDR2 SMNVEV (reference sequence). The CDR3 consists of 15 residues. CDR3 DNA sequence: TGTGCCAGCAGTATAGCGGGGCGCTCCTACAATGAGCAGTTCTTC. Translation: CASSIAGRSYNEQFF.

This chain uses TRBV6-2 or TRBV6-3 with TRBJ1-5, with 7 bases that match TRBD1. The CDR3 sequence is 16 residues long. The germline CDR1 and CDR2 sequences are MNHEY and SVGEGT. J lost 5 bases, V lost 6 bases, and 13 bases had no gene match. The CDR3 nucleotides read TGTGCCAGCAGAAAAACCCATTGGGACAGCTATCAGCCCCAGCATTTT. Protein product: CASRKTHWDSYQPQHF.

The rearrangement links TRBV20-1 to TRBJ2-1, with D uncertain. V was trimmed by 4 bases and J by 8 bases, leaving 9 bases between them. The germline V gene has CDR1 DFQATT and CDR2 SNEGSKA (reference sequence). The CDR3 extends over 11 amino acids. CDR3: CSANPGHEQFF. DNA of the CDR3: TGCAGTGCTAACCCCGGCCATGAGCAGTTCTTC.

The rearrangement uses TRBV29-1 and TRBJ2-7; the D gene is possibly TRBD2 (5 bases). The CDR3 has 18 amino acids. The V end lost 0 bases, the J end lost 2 bases, and 23 bases lay between the germline ends. CDR1 and CDR2 (germline): SQVTM, ANQGSEA. The chain's CDR3 is CSVEDRGSPDMVAYEQYF. The CDR3 bases are TGCAGCGTTGAAGATCGAGGGAGCCCGGATATGGTCGCCTACGAGCAGTACTTC.

The chain is built from TRBV10-3 and TRBJ2-4, with 11 bases matching TRBD1. The J call could be wrong; TRBJ2-7 is a better fit for the DNA end. The CDR3 has 16 amino acids. CDR1 is ENHRY and CDR2 is SYGVKD in the germline V gene. This CDR3 is CAISPEAGTGGYEQYF. The CDR3 DNA is TGTGCCATCAGCCCGGAGGCCGGGACAGGGGGTTACGAGCAGTACTTC.

This chain connects TRBV27 to TRBJ2-3; TRBD2 matches 8 bases. The V gene end was trimmed by 6 bases and the J gene end by 5 bases; junction bases not matched to a gene: 10. The germline CDR1 and CDR2 sequences are MNHEY and SMNVEV (reference sequence). CDR3 length: 15 residues. CDR3 in DNA: TGTGCCAGCAGCTTCGGGGGGGGCGAGAGAGATACGCAGTATTTT. Translation gives CASSFGGGERDTQYF.

The V and J genes are TRBV4-1 and TRBJ2-7; 9 nucleotides agree with TRBD1. With the DNA end fitting TRBJ2-5 better, the J assignment may be wrong. Germline lookup yields CDR1 MGHRA and CDR2 YSYEKL. The CDR3 extends over 16 amino acids. The CDR3 DNA follows: TGCGCCAGCAGCCAAGTGAGCGGACAGGGGCGAGAGACCCAGTACTTC. Translating gives CASSQVSGQGRETQYF.

V gene TRBV29-1 combines with J gene TRBJ2-1; D uncertain. CDR3 size: 14 residues. The germline gives CDR1 SQVTM, CDR2 ANQGSEA. V lost 4 bases and J 0 bases, leaving 10 bases between the germline ends. CDR3 nucleotide sequence: TGCAGCGTTGGCCACAGCAGCTCCTACAATGAGCAGTTCTTC. It encodes CSVGHSSSYNEQFF.